This entry lists 3 T cell receptor beta chains sequenced from one sample in a study of CD4 T cells in relation to SARS-CoV-2 and coronaviruses. Assay used: immunoSEQ multiplex PCR; TCRdb lists only in-frame clones, some missing. This table holds 15,000 to 20,000 clones, 65% to 75% found once. Before the COVID-19 pandemic, during about 2011-2019, CD4+ T cells were taken from unexposed donors. CD4+ T cells were isolated from the cells after around eleven days of culture. Their antigens are not known. Sequenced material: CD4+ T cells from PBMCs, cultured in vitro. The receptor source for this set is a human donor in good health.

The V and J genes are TRBV2 and TRBJ1-6; no firm D call. Germline V gene lookup returns CDR1 SNHLY and CDR2 FYNNEI. The CDR3 is 15 amino acids. Trimming left V 6 bases short and J 7 bases short, with 16 bases between. The DNA for the CDR3 is TGTGCCAGCAGCCCCCTCCAGGTCGAAAATTCACCCCTCCACTTT. Translated, it gives CASSPLQVENSPLHF.

This clone has only a few counts. The DNA for the CDR3 is TGTGCCAGCAGCTTACAACAGGGTACCAATCAGCCCCAGCATTTT. Amino acids: CASSLQQGTNQPQHF. The J gene is TRBJ1-5, the V gene TRBV7-2, with TRBD1 as a possible D gene (6 bases). Germline V CDR1 and CDR2: SGHTA, FQGNSA. The germline V and J ends were trimmed by 2 bases and 3 bases, with 11 bases remaining between them. There are 15 residues in the CDR3.

The chain couples TRBV6-5 to TRBJ1-1, with D perhaps TRBD1 (5 bases). Trimming removed 5 bases from V and 1 base from J, with 11 bases in between. Germline V lookup: CDR1 MNHEY, CDR2 SVGAGI. The CDR3 length is 14 residues. The CDR3 loop reads CASSHEQANTEAFF. In DNA form, the CDR3 reads TGTGCCAGCAGTCACGAACAGGCGAACACTGAAGCTTTCTTT.